This T cell receptor beta chain was sequenced in a study of blood T cell repertoires in COVID-19. In the study overall: COVID-19 samples from acute and convalescent phases originated in the United States, Italy and Spain.

TCRdb's table, derived via immunoSEQ multiplex PCR, lists solely in-frame clones and lacks some. The sample records roughly 260,000 clones, approximately 85% being singletons. The CDR3 runs 12 residues. Germline-derived CDR1 and CDR2 are MNHEY and SMNVEV (reference sequence). Trimming shortened V by 4 bases and J by 1 base, and 4 bases separated the two germline ends. The clonotype comes from a woman aged 50 to 65 who had recovered from COVID-19. The specimen sequenced was PBMCs or T cells enriched from blood (not recorded which). J is TRBJ2-5 and V is TRBV27; no clear D. The CDR3 reads CASSSSQETQYF. The CDR3 nucleotides read TGTGCCAGCAGTTCCTCCCAAGAGACCCAGTACTTC.